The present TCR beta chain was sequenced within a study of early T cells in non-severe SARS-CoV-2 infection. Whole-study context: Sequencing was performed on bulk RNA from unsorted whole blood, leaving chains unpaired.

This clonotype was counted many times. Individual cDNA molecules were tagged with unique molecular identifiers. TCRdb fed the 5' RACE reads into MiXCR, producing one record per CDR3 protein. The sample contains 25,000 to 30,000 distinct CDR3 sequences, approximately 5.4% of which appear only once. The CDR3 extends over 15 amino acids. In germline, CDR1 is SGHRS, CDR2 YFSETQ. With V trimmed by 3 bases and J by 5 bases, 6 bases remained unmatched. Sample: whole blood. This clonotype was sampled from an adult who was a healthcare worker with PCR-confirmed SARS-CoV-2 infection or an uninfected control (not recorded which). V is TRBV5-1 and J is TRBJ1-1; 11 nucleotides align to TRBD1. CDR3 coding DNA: TGCGCCAGCAGCTGGACAGGGGGCGCATTGACTGAAGCTTTCTTT. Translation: CASSWTGGALTEAFF.